The following is a T cell receptor (beta chain) sequence with its context. This record comes from a study of OX40 agonist ivuxolimab in advanced cancers. As for the study in general: An agonistic anti-OX40 (CD134) antibody, ivuxolimab, was used to treat the patients. Partial responses were recorded for three patients, including one with hepatocellular carcinoma and two with cutaneous melanoma.

Unmatched junction bases numbered 6, after V lost 0 bases and J lost 5 bases. Germline V gene data show CDR1 as LGHNA and CDR2 as YNFKEQ. CDR3 length: 17 amino acids. TCRdb's table, derived via immunoSEQ multiplex PCR, lists solely in-frame clones and lacks some. The table includes tens of thousands of clones, around 84% detected once. The specimen comprised CD4+ or CD8+ T cells sorted from blood, sampled in a trial of the OX40 agonist ivuxolimab. This TCR was sampled from an adult with an advanced solid tumor such as melanoma, head and neck, liver or kidney cancer. This chain uses TRBV4-2 with TRBJ2-5; 13 bases align to TRBD2. CDR3 residues: CASSQELAGGVRETQYF. The CDR3 DNA is TGTGCCAGCAGCCAAGAACTAGCGGGGGGGGTCCGGGAGACCCAGTACTTC.